This T cell receptor (beta chain) was recorded in a study of shared clonotypes between healthy human individuals. Looked up from germline, CDR1 is MNHEY and CDR2 is SMNVEV (reference sequence). Between the trimmed V and J ends, which lost 3 bases and 5 bases, there was a span of 13 bases. The CDR3 has 15 residues. For every subset, genomic DNA was evenly distributed across several immunoSEQ plates. Only in-frame clones appear in the TCRdb table, and some are missing; sequencing was by immunoSEQ multiplex PCR. The sample holds 330,000 or so clones, over 65% seen once. The gene calls are TRBV27 and TRBJ2-2; D is ambiguous. The sample comprised memory CD4+ T cells sorted from blood. Documented subset: CD45RA-negative fraction. This clonotype was obtained from a man aged 25-45 years in good health. For the CDR3, the DNA is TGTGCCAGCAGTTTGAAGCCACGCCCAACCGGGGAGCTGTTTTTT. Its protein product is CASSLKPRPTGELFF.